Listed here is a single TCR beta chain. The antigen is undetermined. This entry is derived from a study of Ad26.COV2.S vaccination and SARS-CoV-2 variants. Study summary: Ad26.COV2.S given intramuscularly, once or twice 56 days apart. Broader study findings: Participants in the vaccine arm had higher spike-specific TCR breadth; placebo recipients had lower. Whether participants received vaccine or placebo, their non-spike TCR breadth was similar. Analyses of TCR breadth and depth may have underestimated total T cell responses.

Using immunoSEQ multiplex PCR, the repertoire was profiled, and TCRdb retains in-frame clones only, with some absent. The data show about 350,000 clones, about 87% seen once. V lost 6 bases and J lost 2, with 11 bases in between. This CDR3 has 13 residues. CDR1 and CDR2 from the germline V gene are MNHEY and SVGAGI. Noted treatment: around 19 received Ad26.COV2.S at low or high dose, single or two shots; a few received placebo; per-sample allocation not given. Vaccine and placebo recipients were sampled on day 63 after the first injection. V gene TRBV6-5 combines with J gene TRBJ2-7, with D perhaps matching TRBD1 or TRBD2 (5 bases each). The material was peripheral blood, obtained in a trial of Ad26.COV2.S vaccine versus placebo. This sequence originates from a person aged 18 to 65 who received the Ad26.COV2.S COVID-19 vaccine or a placebo. The CDR3 DNA follows: TGTGCCAGCAGGGAGGACAACCCCTACGAGCAGTACTTC. Protein: CASREDNPYEQYF.